This TCR beta chain stems from a study of blood T cells in healthy people across ages. Trimming at V came to 2 bases and at J to 6 bases, leaving 3 bases not matched to a gene. The CDR3 covers 13 residues. Per the germline V gene, CDR1 is SEHNR and CDR2 is FQNEAQ (reference sequence). Per sample, extraction of total RNA gave at least 5.5 micrograms in every case. Broader study findings: As age increased, TCR beta diversity per million T cells fell in a roughly linear fashion.

The second PCR ran about 6 to 12 cycles with a sample-barcoded 5' primer and J-beta primers. MiXCR was run by TCRdb on the 5' RACE reads, yielding one entry per CDR3 protein. The sample holds over 1,300,000 distinct CDR3 sequences, 59% seen once. This clonotype was seen a handful of times. Antigen specificity is unknown. This clonotype was obtained from a man younger than 35 in good health. This chain links TRBV7-9 with TRBJ1-2, with 7 bases matching TRBD1. The sample was blood. The CDR3 is CASSLTTGDGYTF. The CDR3 region has the DNA TGTGCCAGCAGCTTAACTACAGGGGATGGCTACACCTTC. Filled out from reference TRBV7-9 and TRBJ1-2, the complete variable domain reads DTGVSQNPRHKITKRGQNVTFRCDPISEHNRLYWYRQTLGQGPEFLTYFQNEAQLEKSRLLSDRFSAERPKGSFSTLEIQRTEQGDSAMYLCASSLTTGDGYTFGSGTRLTVV.